This TCR beta chain was profiled in a study of T cell responses to AZD1222 COVID-19 vaccine. TCRdb's table, derived via immunoSEQ multiplex PCR, lists solely in-frame clones and lacks some. The table includes over 150,000 clones, about 90% detected once. This specimen consisted of peripheral blood, obtained on day 0 of MenACWY control vaccination. This receptor was taken from an adult in good health.

CDR3 bases: TGTGCCAGCAGCTCAGGGGTAGCGGGCACAGATACGCAGTATTTT. Amino acids: CASSSGVAGTDTQYF. The rearrangement uses TRBV5-4 and TRBJ2-3, with D tentatively TRBD1 or TRBD2 (6 bases each). The CDR3 loop spans 15 amino acids. CDR1 is SGHNT, CDR2 YYREEE, per germline (reference sequence). Trimming stripped 3 bases from V and 1 base from J, with 12 bases between.